This T cell receptor beta chain was sequenced for a study of blood T cells in healthy people across ages. Study-wide results and caveats: Per-million-T-cell TCR beta diversity fell roughly linearly with age. Long-lived and aged donors differed, with more naive CD4+ cells and higher diversity in the long-lived. Samples with more naive T cells showed higher observed beta diversity.

A second PCR, run for about 7 to 12 cycles, used a sample-barcoded 5' primer plus a J-beta primer mix. TCRdb itself ran the 5' RACE reads through MiXCR, one entry per CDR3 protein. In the table there are around 800,000 distinct CDR3 sequences, around two fifths of which are singletons. As for this clonotype: Its antigen is unknown.

Every donor contributed around 10 milliliters of peripheral blood by blood draw. The receptor comes from a man in his sixties in good health. The sequencing sample was made of blood.

Here the CDR3 DNA reads TGTGCCAGCAGTTTCGGAGGGAGAGGGACCCAGTACTTC. Translated, it gives CASSFGGRGTQYF. The chain combines TRBV28 with TRBJ2-5, with a weak D call TRBD2 (6 bases). V was pared by 3 bases and J by 7 bases, with 12 bases between. This CDR3 is 13 amino acids long. Germline-derived CDR1 and CDR2 are MDHEN and SYDVKM.